Below, 11 T cell receptor beta chains from the same sample are listed, as sequenced in a study of graft-versus-host responses after intestinal transplantation. Their cognate antigens are unknown. Libraries were prepared by immunoSEQ multiplex PCR; TCRdb keeps only in-frame clonotypes and omits some of them. The sample includes 30,000 to 45,000 clones, roughly 93% of them seen just once. Sequenced here: unstimulated CD8+ T cells sorted from spleen or lymph node cells, sampled before transplant. The receptors here all came from a human donor who was the organ donor for an intestinal transplant.

This rearrangement joins TRBV4-1 to TRBJ1-1; D might be TRBD1 (5 bases). CDR1 and CDR2 (germline): MGHRA, YSYEKL. V was cut by 5 bases and J by 7 bases, with 14 bases left in between. This CDR3 has 13 amino acids. This CDR3 reads CASSYQSGLEAFF. CDR3 bases: TGCGCCAGCAGCTACCAATCGGGACTTGAAGCTTTCTTT.

This chain connects TRBV2 to TRBJ2-5, with TRBD2 matching over 9 bases. CDR3 length equals 14 residues. CDR1 and CDR2 (germline): SNHLY, FYNNEI. The V segment lost 5 bases and the J segment 1 base; nucleotides outside the gene matches: 2. The CDR3 is CASSHSGGQETQYF. In DNA, the CDR3 is TGTGCCAGCAGTCATAGCGGGGGCCAAGAGACCCAGTACTTC.

The chain recombines TRBV5-4 with TRBJ2-1; D gene uncertain. Germline CDR1 is SGHNT and CDR2 is YYREEE (reference sequence). The CDR3 is 14 amino acids. V was cut by 2 bases and J by 2 bases, with 8 bases left in between. CDR3 coding DNA: TGTGCCAGCAGCTTTGAGTGGGCCTACAATGAGCAGTTCTTC. Translated, it gives CASSFEWAYNEQFF.

The chain combines TRBV5-1 with TRBJ2-5; D is perhaps TRBD1 (6 bases). From germline, CDR1 is SGHRS and CDR2 YFSETQ. The V and J ends lost 3 bases and 1 base respectively, with 7 bases between them. The CDR3 is 13 amino acids. Here the CDR3 reads CASSWTAQETQYF. The CDR3 coding sequence is TGCGCCAGCAGCTGGACAGCCCAAGAGACCCAGTACTTC.

The J gene is TRBJ2-7, the V gene TRBV5-6; 7 bases match TRBD2. The CDR3 contains 15 residues. Germline lookup yields CDR1 SGHDT and CDR2 YYEEEE. J lost 0 bases, V lost 4 bases, and 7 bases had no gene match. The CDR3 protein is CASSRGLLTSYEQYF. The CDR3 DNA is TGTGCCAGCAGCCGGGGACTACTGACCTCCTACGAGCAGTACTTC.

This sequence joins TRBV19 and TRBJ1-2; no reliable D call. Trimming removed 6 bases at V and 2 bases at J, with 10 bases between. The CDR3 length is 13 residues. From germline, CDR1 is LNHDA and CDR2 SQIVND (reference sequence). CDR3 bases: TGTGCCAGTAGCCCCGGGAGAAACTATGGCTACACCTTC. Encoded protein: CASSPGRNYGYTF.

This rearrangement joins TRBV13 to TRBJ2-1; tentative D call: TRBD2 (6 bases). The CDR3 consists of 14 residues. Germline CDR1 and CDR2: PRHDT and FYEKMQ (reference sequence). V lost 4 bases to trimming and J lost 8 bases, with 15 bases between them. The CDR3 nucleotides read TGTGCCAGCAGCTCCGAGGAGGGCGTCGATGAGCAGTTCTTC. Protein product: CASSSEEGVDEQFF.

For the CDR3, the DNA is TGTGCCAGTAGTCCACAGGGGGCTCCCTACGAGCAGTACTTC. Translating it yields CASSPQGAPYEQYF. The chain has TRBV19 and TRBJ2-7; 9 bases are shared with TRBD1. The CDR3 totals 14 residues. CDR1 is LNHDA, CDR2 SQIVND, per germline (reference sequence). J was trimmed by 2 bases and V by 5 bases; bases with no gene match: 4.

The rearrangement uses TRBV4-1 and TRBJ2-5; D not certain. The end of the DNA aligns better with TRBJ2-7, so the J call may be wrong. Germline CDR1 reads MGHRA; CDR2 reads YSYEKL. This CDR3 region has 16 residues. The CDR3 sequence is CASSQVQRLRSGEQYF. DNA of the CDR3: TGCGCCAGCAGCCAAGTACAGCGACTGAGATCCGGCGAGCAGTACTTC.

This chain connects TRBV5-6 to TRBJ2-1; 9 nucleotides align to TRBD2. V shed 0 bases, J shed 8 bases, and the junction held 9 bases outside the gene matches. There are 16 residues in the CDR3. Germline CDR1 SGHDT, CDR2 YYEEEE. CDR3 amino acids: CASSLGGLAYSYEQFF. The CDR3 DNA follows: TGTGCCAGCAGCTTGGGCGGACTAGCGTACTCATATGAGCAGTTCTTC.

The J gene is TRBJ1-5, the V gene TRBV7-2; 9 bases align to TRBD1. This CDR3 region has 16 residues. CDR1 and CDR2 (germline): SGHTA, FQGNSA. The J segment lost 7 bases and the V segment lost 6 bases, leaving 13 bases of the junction unmatched. The CDR3 region is CASSSGTGRVGQPQHF. The CDR3 bases are TGTGCCAGCAGTTCCGGGACAGGGCGAGTCGGGCAGCCCCAGCATTTT.